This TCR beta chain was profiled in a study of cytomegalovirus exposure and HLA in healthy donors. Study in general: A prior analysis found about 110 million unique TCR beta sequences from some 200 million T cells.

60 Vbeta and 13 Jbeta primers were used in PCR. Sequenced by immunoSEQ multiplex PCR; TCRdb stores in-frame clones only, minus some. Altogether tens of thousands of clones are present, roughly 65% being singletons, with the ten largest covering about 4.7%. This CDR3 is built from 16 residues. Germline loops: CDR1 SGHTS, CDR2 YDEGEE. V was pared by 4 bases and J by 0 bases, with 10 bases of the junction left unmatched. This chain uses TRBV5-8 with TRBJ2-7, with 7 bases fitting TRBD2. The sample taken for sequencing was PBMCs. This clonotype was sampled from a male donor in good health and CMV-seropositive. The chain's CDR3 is CASSPLAGDISYEQYF. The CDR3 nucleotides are TGTGCCAGCAGCCCGCTCGCGGGGGATATCTCCTACGAGCAGTACTTC.